This T cell receptor beta chain was retrieved from a study of blood T cell repertoires in COVID-19. The wider study: Samples taken during acute and convalescent COVID-19 were collected in the United States, Italy and Spain. In each case, the material was cDNA or gDNA derived from T cells, B-cell-depleted T cells, or PBMCs.

Germline V gene sequence: CDR1 LGHDT, CDR2 YNNKEL (reference sequence). The length of the CDR3 is 14 residues. Trimming pared 1 base from V and 2 bases from J, leaving 7 bases between. Original data processing: Estimates of nucleated cell counts were drawn from the amplification of reference gene primers. Sequencing was performed with immunoSEQ multiplex PCR; in TCRdb, only in-frame clones are kept and a portion is missing. That table furnishes V, J and clone size, whereas the DNA furnished D and trimming. Seen here are 150,000 or so clones, 70% to 90% observed once, and the top ten hold around 5%. Sequencing used peripheral blood. The source of this sequence is a woman in her 50s with COVID-19, enrolled during active disease. The V gene is TRBV3-1 (or the pseudogene TRBV3-2), the J gene TRBJ2-3, with D uncertain. DNA of the CDR3: TGTGCCAGCAGCCAAGCTTCCCTCACAGATACGCAGTATTTT. Encoded protein: CASSQASLTDTQYF.